A selection of T cell receptor beta chains follows, all from one sample in a study of spatial heterogeneity in lung cancer. Each CDR3 protein gets one entry after TCRdb re-called the 5' RACE reads with MiXCR. The table records some 97,000 distinct CDR3 sequences, about 4.6% of them present only once. Sequenced material: lung tumor tissue, taken at surgery. Receptors were obtained from a male donor with early-stage non-small cell lung cancer. CDR3s include the opening cysteine and the closing phenylalanine or tryptophan. D genes are given only for firm matches. Size values are once, few and many counts, or a class for expanded clones, and some rows have none.

CDR3	DNA	J	D	size	V
CASSASLAGNYEQYF	TGCGCCAGCAGCGCGTCCCTAGCTGGGAACTACGAGCAGTACTTC	TRBJ2-7	.	many	TRBV4-1
CASSVYGANVLTF	TGTGCCAGCAGCGTATATGGGGCCAACGTCCTGACTTTC	TRBJ2-6	.	many	TRBV9
CSAEGEFAGWDDTQYF	TGCAGTGCCGAGGGGGAATTTGCGGGTTGGGACGATACGCAGTATTTT	TRBJ2-3	.	many	TRBV20-1
CASSQYDGYTF	TGTGCCAGCAGCCAATATGATGGCTACACCTTC	TRBJ1-2	.	many	TRBV3-1
CASSLYLEGEQYF	TGTGCCAGCAGCTTATATTTGGAGGGCGAGCAGTACTTC	TRBJ2-7	.	few	TRBV13
CASSFERVAGKLFF	TGTGCCAGCAGCTTTGAGCGGGTTGCTGGAAAACTGTTTTTT	TRBJ1-4	.	few	TRBV11-2
CSVHQTGTDYEQYF	TGCAGTGTCCACCAGACCGGGACAGACTACGAGCAGTACTTC	TRBJ2-7	TRBD1	many	TRBV20-1
CSARVRGTLNEKLFF	TGCAGTGCTAGAGTCCGCGGGACACTAAATGAAAAACTGTTTTTT	TRBJ1-4	.	many	TRBV20-1
CASSEQLSGNTIYF	TGTGCCAGCAGTGAGCAGCTCTCTGGAAACACCATATATTTT	TRBJ1-3	.	few	TRBV2
CASSLRRGKAKNIQYF	TGTGCCAGCAGTTTGAGGCGGGGGAAAGCCAAAAACATTCAGTACTTC	TRBJ2-4	TRBD2	.	TRBV12-3/TRBV12-4
CASGAGPAGATDTQYF	TGCGCCAGCGGGGCCGGTCCAGCGGGAGCGACAGATACGCAGTATTTT	TRBJ2-3	TRBD2	few	TRBV5-1
CASTPANPSTDTQYF	TGTGCCAGCACCCCAGCGAACCCCAGCACAGATACGCAGTATTTT	TRBJ2-3	.	many	TRBV27
CSASRQPTTDTQYF	TGCAGTGCTAGCCGACAGCCAACCACAGATACGCAGTATTTT	TRBJ2-3	.	many	TRBV20-1
CASTGFSYEQYF	TGTGCCAGCACCGGGTTCTCCTACGAGCAGTACTTC	TRBJ2-7	.	many	TRBV6-2/TRBV6-3
CASSLSANRYSNQPQHF	TGTGCCAGCAGCTTAAGTGCGAACAGGTATAGCAATCAGCCCCAGCATTTT	TRBJ1-5	.	few	TRBV7-2
CASSLAQGASGANVLTF	TGTGCCAGCAGCCTCGCTCAGGGGGCCTCAGGGGCCAACGTCCTGACTTTC	TRBJ2-6	TRBD1	.	TRBV3-1
CASSVELAGVVQYF	TGTGCCAGCAGCGTAGAGCTAGCGGGAGTTGTACAGTACTTC	TRBJ2-7	TRBD2	many	TRBV9
CASSPYSGSRNNEQFF	TGTGCCAGCAGTCCGTATAGCGGGAGTAGGAACAATGAGCAGTTCTTC	TRBJ2-1	TRBD2	.	TRBV28
CASSLDGGTNEKLFF	TGCGCCAGCAGCTTGGACGGGGGGACTAATGAAAAACTGTTTTTT	TRBJ1-4	.	many	TRBV5-1
CASSSQAVNTEAFF	TGTGCCAGCAGCTCCCAGGCTGTGAACACTGAAGCTTTCTTT	TRBJ1-1	.	many	TRBV7-2
CASSLQGIEQFF	TGTGCCAGCAGTCTTCAGGGGATTGAGCAGTTCTTC	TRBJ2-1	.	many	TRBV12-3/TRBV12-4
CSPIGTAYGYTF	TGCAGTCCGATCGGGACAGCTTATGGCTACACCTTC	TRBJ1-2	TRBD1	many	TRBV20-1
CASKTSTDTQYF	TGTGCCAGCAAGACGAGCACAGATACGCAGTATTTT	TRBJ2-3	.	few	TRBV5-4
CSARDSQQKLFF	TGCAGTGCTAGAGACTCACAGCAAAAACTGTTTTTT	TRBJ1-4	.	many	TRBV20-1
CSVLQGATNEKLFF	TGCAGCGTCCTACAGGGGGCAACTAATGAAAAACTGTTTTTT	TRBJ1-4	TRBD1	many	TRBV29-1
CASSFWDRGLETQYF	TGTGCCAGCAGTTTTTGGGACAGGGGTTTGGAGACCCAGTACTTC	TRBJ2-5	TRBD1	.	TRBV28
CASSYFSGGYNEQFF	TGTGCCAGCAGTTATTTTAGCGGGGGTTACAATGAGCAGTTCTTC	TRBJ2-1	TRBD2	many	TRBV6-6
CASSSDRPPYEQYF	TGTGCCAGCAGCTCGGACAGGCCGCCCTACGAGCAGTACTTC	TRBJ2-7	TRBD1	.	TRBV7-6
CASANDRGQGAHEQYF	TGTGCTAGTGCCAACGATCGGGGACAGGGGGCCCACGAGCAGTACTTC	TRBJ2-7	TRBD1	.	TRBV12-5
CASSTLVHLNEQFF	TGTGCCAGCAGTACGCTAGTACACCTTAATGAGCAGTTCTTC	TRBJ2-1	.	few	TRBV28
CASSLSLAGTTYEQYF	TGTGCCAGCAGTTTGAGCCTAGCGGGAACCACCTACGAGCAGTACTTC	TRBJ2-7	TRBD2	.	TRBV27
CASSLVAANTEAFF	TGTGCCAGCAGTTTAGTGGCAGCGAACACTGAAGCTTTCTTT	TRBJ1-1	.	many	TRBV28
CASSSQNTEAFF	TGTGCCAGCAGCTCCCAGAACACTGAAGCTTTCTTT	TRBJ1-1	.	many	TRBV7-9
CASNQQGWGGSPLHF	TGCGCCAGCAATCAACAGGGTTGGGGGGGCTCACCCCTCCACTTT	TRBJ1-6	.	many	TRBV10-2
CASTLPFRYEQYF	TGTGCCAGCACCCTCCCGTTCCGCTACGAGCAGTACTTC	TRBJ2-7	.	few	TRBV5-5
CSVVQETQYF	TGCAGCGTTGTACAGGAGACCCAGTACTTC	TRBJ2-5	.	.	TRBV29-1
CASKTTGASNQPQHF	TGTGCCAGCAAAACAACAGGGGCTAGCAATCAGCCCCAGCATTTT	TRBJ1-5	.	many	TRBV21-1
CSASHPWTPEQYF	TGCAGTGCTTCACATCCCTGGACCCCCGAGCAGTATTTT	TRBJ2-3	.	many	TRBV20-1
CASSRRDTNEKLFF	TGCGCCAGCAGCCGAAGGGATACGAATGAAAAACTGTTTTTT	TRBJ1-4	.	many	TRBV5-1
CASSLTRLAYTF	TGTGCCAGCAGTTTAACCCGCCTGGCTTACACCTTC	TRBJ1-2	.	few	TRBV12-3/TRBV12-4
CASSQYSVYQETQYF	TGCGCCAGCAGCCAATACTCGGTGTATCAAGAGACCCAGTACTTC	TRBJ2-5	.	many	TRBV4-1